The TCR beta chain described here comes from a study of follicular helper T cells after annual influenza vaccination. Sequencing of TCRB used Survey level resolution. Produced via immunoSEQ multiplex PCR; TCRdb's table is partial and in-frame only. The table includes fewer than 30,000 clones, roughly 80% detected once. The length of the CDR3 is 13 residues. Between the trimmed V and J ends, which lost 2 bases and 6 bases, there was a span of 8 bases. The V gene's germline CDR1 is SGHRS and CDR2 YFSETQ. Time point defined: 2014-2015 season, pre-vaccination. Excluded were substance abuse, HIV/AIDS, active cancer, immunomodulatory drugs and active illness. As concerns this clone: Its antigen is unknown.

General study findings and limits: Day 7 ICOS+CD38+ clones later appeared mostly in ICOS-CD38- cTfh. Yearly vaccinations repeatedly recalled conserved clonotypes in ICOS+CD38+ cTfh.

This specimen consisted of CXCR5+ CD38- circulating T follicular helper cells from blood, obtained on the day of influenza vaccination. Indicated subset: circulating Tfh, non-naive CD4+CXCR5+PD-1+ (ICOS+CD38+ or ICOS-CD38-). The sequence derives from an adult who received the influenza vaccine. V usage is TRBV5-1 and J usage is TRBJ1-4; D is unresolved. The CDR3 loop reads CASSFAGDEKLFF. Here the CDR3 DNA reads TGCGCCAGCAGCTTTGCCGGAGATGAAAAACTGTTTTTT.